There are many counts of the clone carrying this T cell receptor beta chain. This sample's time point: after trial treatment. Treatment denoted: LDRT plus nivolumab, ipilimumab, low-dose cyclophosphamide and aspirin (RACIN trial). Alpha- and beta-chain coverage of first-strand cDNA came from TRAV- and TRBV-specific primers. TCR amplification used about 20 PCR cycles, a constant-region primer and a V-primer adapter. TCRdb used MiXCR to reprocess the reads, holding one entry per CDR3 protein. The top ten clones hold about 9.4% of a sample with about 44,000 distinct CDR3 sequences, less than 30% of them seen once. This entry comes from a study of low-dose radiotherapy and immunotherapy resistance in tumors. Study as a whole: With 1 Gy per fraction every two weeks, Cohort 2 accumulated 13 Gy across 26 weeks. A dose of 300 mg of oral aspirin was taken by patients daily for four cycles from cycle 1 day 1.

Trimming removed 5 bases from V and 0 bases from J, with 11 bases in between. This CDR3 has 14 amino acids. The origin of this receptor is a male donor with prostate cancer. The chain is built from TRBV12-3 or TRBV12-4 and TRBJ2-7; TRBD1 is a possible D gene (5 bases). The specimen comprised PBMCs, sampled after low-dose radiotherapy plus immunotherapy. The DNA for the CDR3 is TGTGCCAGCAGTACAAGGGGTCCCTCCTACGAGCAGTACTTC. Translation gives CASSTRGPSYEQYF.